Shown below are 10 T cell receptor beta chains from a single sample sequenced in a study of blood T cells in healthy people across ages. A second PCR of 7 to 11 cycles used a sample-barcoded 5' primer and a J-beta primer mix. From the 5' RACE reads, TCRdb called clonotypes with MiXCR, one entry per CDR3 protein. The sample contains roughly 1.6 million distinct CDR3 sequences, roughly a third of which appear only once. Sample: blood. These receptors came from a woman aged 25-40 years in good health.

This clonotype was detected only once. The gene calls are TRBV28 and TRBJ1-2; maybe TRBD1 (5 bases). The CDR3 totals 13 residues. In germline, CDR1 is MDHEN, CDR2 SYDVKM. V shed 8 bases and J shed 5 bases, with 15 bases lying between them. The DNA of the CDR3 is TGTGCCAGCGAGGGGAATAATCGGTATGGCTACACCTTC. Encoded protein: CASEGNNRYGYTF.

This clonotype came up a few times. This rearrangement joins TRBV2 to TRBJ2-3, with D maybe TRBD2 (6 bases). In germline, CDR1 is SNHLY, CDR2 FYNNEI. The CDR3 loop spans 14 amino acids. V was shortened by 6 bases and J by 6 bases, with 16 bases between the two germline ends. CDR3 region: CASRRSGVQDTQYF. The CDR3 nucleotides read TGTGCCAGCAGACGCTCGGGAGTCCAGGATACGCAGTATTTT.

The V and J genes are TRBV5-6 and TRBJ2-3; 8 positions match TRBD1. V shed 4 bases and J 6 bases; nucleotides not matched to a gene: 7. Germline loops: CDR1 SGHDT, CDR2 YYEEEE. The CDR3 loop spans 14 amino acids. CDR3 sequence reads: CASSKDRVGDTQYF. The CDR3 coding sequence is TGTGCCAGCAGCAAGGACAGGGTTGGGGATACGCAGTATTTT.

This chain connects TRBV27 to TRBJ1-1; no reliable D call. Trimming left V 1 base short and J 4 bases short, with 16 bases between. The length of the CDR3 is 16 residues. Per the germline V gene, CDR1 is MNHEY and CDR2 is SMNVEV (reference sequence). The CDR3 sequence: CASSLFFRGEGTEAFF. The CDR3 DNA is TGTGCCAGCAGTTTATTTTTTCGGGGAGAGGGCACTGAAGCTTTCTTT.

The chain is built from TRBV27 and TRBJ2-7; possibly TRBD1 for D (6 bases). Germline CDR1 is MNHEY and CDR2 is SMNVEV (reference sequence). The germline V and J ends were trimmed by 5 bases and 6 bases, with 14 bases remaining between them. This CDR3 comprises 13 residues. Written as DNA, the CDR3 is TGTGCCAGCAGTCCAACAGGGTTACTCGAGCAGTACTTC. Translated, it gives CASSPTGLLEQYF.

This clonotype was seen repeatedly, ten times or more. The chain employs TRBV7-3 and TRBJ2-5; possible D gene TRBD2, 6 bases. The CDR3 totals 15 residues. Germline-derived CDR1 and CDR2 are SGHTA and FQGTGA. V lost 4 bases to trimming and J lost 5 bases, with 17 bases between them. CDR3 region: CASSSRARELETQYF. In DNA, the CDR3 is TGTGCCAGCAGCTCCAGGGCCCGGGAGCTCGAGACCCAGTACTTC.

This clonotype appeared a few times. This sequence joins TRBV3-1 and TRBJ2-1, with 11 nucleotides matching TRBD2. Trimming cost V 6 bases and J 0 bases; bases outside gene matches: 4. Per germline, CDR1 LGHDT and CDR2 YNNKEL (reference sequence). The CDR3 spans 16 residues. CDR3 sequence: CASSSGGADSYNEQFF. CDR3 in DNA: TGTGCCAGCAGTAGCGGGGGGGCCGACTCCTACAATGAGCAGTTCTTC.

This clonotype was counted between two and nine times. This chain links TRBV29-1 with TRBJ1-1; the D is unclear. Germline assignment: CDR1 SQVTM and CDR2 ANQGSEA. CDR3 length: 11 residues. Trimming left V 5 bases short and J 3 bases short, with 7 bases between. The CDR3 bases are TGCAGCGTTTACGTAGACACTGAAGCTTTCTTT. This sequence encodes CSVYVDTEAFF.

Note on this clonotype: Germline and junction disagree at one end, which may indicate a read error. This chain uses TRBV4-1 with TRBJ2-7; 10 nucleotides agree with TRBD1. The CDR3 runs to 15 residues. The V gene's germline CDR1 is MGHRA and CDR2 YSYEKL. This CDR3 reads CAGSQAGQGIHEQYF. The CDR3 region has the DNA TGCGCCGGCAGCCAAGCGGGACAGGGGATCCACGAGCAGTACTTC.

This clonotype was detected only a few times. This chain uses TRBV20-1 with TRBJ2-5; tentatively, D is TRBD2 (5 bases). CDR3 length equals 12 residues. Germline V lookup: CDR1 DFQATT, CDR2 SNEGSKA (reference sequence). Trimming removed 3 bases from V and 11 bases from J, with 16 bases in between. The chain's CDR3 is CSASNKAWEQYF. The CDR3 coding sequence is TGCAGTGCTAGTAATAAGGCGTGGGAGCAGTACTTC.